This T cell receptor beta chain originates from a study of OX40 agonist ivuxolimab in advanced cancers. Produced via immunoSEQ multiplex PCR; TCRdb's table is partial and in-frame only. The sample contains fewer than 30,000 clones, 84% of which appear only once. This clone occurred a few times. This same CDR3 is encoded by further DNA sequences in the sample. Blood was sampled at baseline, cycle 4 day 1, and cycle 7 day 1. The CDR3 is made up of 15 amino acids. V dropped 3 bases and J dropped 0 bases, with 11 bases sitting between them. The germline CDR1 and CDR2 sequences are MNHEY and SMNVEV (reference sequence).

The gene calls are TRBV27 and TRBJ1-1; tentative D call: TRBD1 (5 bases). This sequence was found in an adult with an advanced solid tumor such as melanoma, head and neck, liver or kidney cancer. The sequencing used CD4+ or CD8+ T cells sorted from blood, collected in a trial of the OX40 agonist ivuxolimab. CDR3 sequence reads: CASSFSGTVNTEAFF. CDR3 bases: TGTGCCAGCAGTTTCTCCGGGACGGTGAACACTGAAGCTTTCTTT.